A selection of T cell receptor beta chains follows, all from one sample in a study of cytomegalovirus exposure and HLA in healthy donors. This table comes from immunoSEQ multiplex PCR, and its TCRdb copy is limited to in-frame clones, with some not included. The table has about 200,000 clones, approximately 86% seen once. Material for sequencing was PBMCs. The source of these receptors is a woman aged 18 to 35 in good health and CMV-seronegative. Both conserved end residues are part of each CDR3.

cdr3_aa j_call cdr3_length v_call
CASSLTGAYEQYF TRBJ2-7 13 TRBV27
CASSLVRGMENQPQHF TRBJ1-5 16 TRBV7-9
CASSKLDRDEAFF TRBJ1-1 13 TRBV11-2
CASQGDSEKLFF TRBJ1-4 12 TRBV19
CATTPLAGSTDTQYF TRBJ2-3 15 TRBV10-2
CASSQGLADYEQYF TRBJ2-7 14 TRBV4-3
CASSPHSGPYQETQYF TRBJ2-5 16 TRBV7-9
CASSISGMETQYF TRBJ2-5 13 TRBV6-5
CASSVVRGLEYNEQFF TRBJ2-1 16 TRBV9
CASSPGQGAYIQYF TRBJ2-4 14 TRBV7-2
CASSSAGEREFSYEQYF TRBJ2-7 17 TRBV7-9
CASSRGANYGYTF TRBJ1-2 13 TRBV28